Given below is one T cell receptor beta chain in context. Its target is not known. The source of the sample is a study of T cell responses to AZD1222 COVID-19 vaccine. Study-level points and caveats: Repertoire sampling occurred only after the peak T cell response.

Assay: immunoSEQ multiplex PCR; the TCRdb copy retains only in-frame clones and omits some. This table has approximately 120,000 clones, around 90% appearing once. This CDR3 comprises 16 residues. CDR1 is SGHTA, CDR2 FQGTGA, per germline. V gave up 0 bases and J gave up 9 bases, with 18 bases separating them. This rearrangement joins TRBV7-3 to TRBJ2-1, with D possibly TRBD1 on 5 matching bases. This clonotype was sampled from an adult who received the AZD1222 COVID-19 vaccine. Source: peripheral blood, taken 28 days after the second AZD1222 dose. The CDR3 spells CASSLTARPFRAEQFF. The CDR3, as DNA: TGTGCCAGCAGCTTAACGGCGCGGCCATTCAGGGCTGAGCAGTTCTTC.